This T cell receptor (beta chain) was retrieved from a study of read filtering for tumor transcriptome and immune sequencing. Across the whole study: DNase treatment preceded whole-transcriptome library preparation.

There are 15 residues in the CDR3. CDR1 and CDR2 (germline): LNHDA, SQIVND (reference sequence). J gave up 4 bases and V 7 bases, and 8 bases lay outside the gene matches. This library used 300 to 450 ng RNA and molecular barcoded adaptors spanning alpha/delta and beta/gamma chains. TCRdb reprocessed the reads with MiXCR, giving one entry per CDR3 protein. The data show over 35,000 distinct CDR3 sequences, around an eighth seen once. V usage is TRBV19 and J usage is TRBJ2-5, with 11 nucleotides matching TRBD2. This TCR was recovered from a donor aged 40 or over with multiple myeloma. Sequenced sample: a population of CD138-negative cells sorted from bone marrow. Written as DNA, the CDR3 is TGTGCCAGTAACCCGGGGCTAGCGGGAGGAGAGACCCAGTACTTC. This encodes CASNPGLAGGETQYF.